These T cell receptor beta chains were read from a single sample in a study of blood T cell repertoires in COVID-19. The assay was immunoSEQ multiplex PCR, and TCRdb's table has in-frame clones only and misses some. The sample consists of tens of thousands of clones, about 79% of them appearing once. Input material: peripheral blood. These receptors all stem from a human donor with acute or convalescent COVID-19. The donor label of this sample is uncertain. Each CDR3 is given with its conserved first and last residue. Each record gives: J gene, V gene, clone size, D gene, CDR3 DNA, CDR3 protein. A D gene is named only where the DNA matches it firmly. A row's size may be missing; if present it is once, few, many or a size class.

J: TRBJ2-2; V: TRBV7-9; size: .; D: .; DNA: TGTGCCAGCAGCTTATCAACAGGGACTATCACCGGGGAGCTGTTTTTT; CDR3: CASSLSTGTITGELFF
J: TRBJ1-2; V: TRBV7-8; size: .; D: .; DNA: TGTGCCAGCAGCTTAGTCCAGGCCCTTGGCCCCTATGGCTACACCTTC; CDR3: CASSLVQALGPYGYTF
J: TRBJ1-3; V: TRBV4-3; size: .; D: .; DNA: TGCGCCAGCAGCCCCAGGCTCTCTGGAAACACCATATATTTT; CDR3: CASSPRLSGNTIYF
J: TRBJ2-7; V: TRBV11-2; size: .; D: .; DNA: TGTGCCAGCGGGCCCCAGGGTGGGTACGAGCAGTACTTC; CDR3: CASGPQGGYEQYF
J: TRBJ1-1; V: TRBV19; size: .; D: .; DNA: TGTGCCAGTAGTATAGGAGGGACAACTAACACTGAAGCTTTCTTT; CDR3: CASSIGGTTNTEAFF
J: TRBJ1-6; V: TRBV30; size: once; D: .; DNA: TGTGCCTGGAGTCTCCAACACGGGGGGCCCCTCCACTTT; CDR3: CAWSLQHGGPLHF
J: TRBJ2-1; V: TRBV28; size: .; D: .; DNA: TGTGCCAGCAGGCTATTAACCCGCCAGCGGGCGGGGAATGAGCAGTTCTTC; CDR3: CASRLLTRQRAGNEQFF
J: TRBJ1-4; V: TRBV7-2; size: few; D: .; DNA: TGTGCCAGCAGCTTACCACAGGGAGTCAATGAAAAACTGTTTTTT; CDR3: CASSLPQGVNEKLFF
J: TRBJ1-2; V: TRBV19; size: .; D: .; DNA: TGTGCCAGTAGTATGCCCCAGGGAGGCTACACCTTC; CDR3: CASSMPQGGYTF
J: TRBJ2-2; V: TRBV6-2/TRBV6-3; size: once; D: TRBD1; DNA: TGTGCCAGCAGTTATACGACAGGGGCCGTGACCAACACCGGGGAGCTGTTTTTT; CDR3: CASSYTTGAVTNTGELFF
J: TRBJ1-4; V: TRBV7-3; size: .; D: .; DNA: TGTGCCAGCAGCTTAAGATCTGGGTCCGGGGAGGAAAATGAAAAACTGTTTTTT; CDR3: CASSLRSGSGEENEKLFF
J: TRBJ1-1; V: TRBV7-2; size: .; D: TRBD1; DNA: TGTGCCAGCAGCTTAGCGGACAGGCGCACTGAAGCTTTCTTT; CDR3: CASSLADRRTEAFF
J: TRBJ1-2; V: TRBV27; size: .; D: .; DNA: TGTGCCAGCAGTTTATTAGGGGGAATGGACTATGGCTACACCTTC; CDR3: CASSLLGGMDYGYTF
J: TRBJ2-7; V: TRBV13; size: .; D: TRBD2; DNA: TGTGCCAGCAGCTCAGAGACTAGCGGGTTTTCCTACGAGCAGTACTTC; CDR3: CASSSETSGFSYEQYF
J: TRBJ2-7; V: TRBV11-1; size: .; D: TRBD1; DNA: TGTGCCAGCAGCTCGGTGGGGACAGGTATCTCCGAGCAGTACTTC; CDR3: CASSSVGTGISEQYF
J: TRBJ2-3; V: TRBV7-3; size: once; D: .; DNA: TGTGCCAGCAGCCCGGACAGAATGGATACGCAGTATTTT; CDR3: CASSPDRMDTQYF
J: TRBJ2-3; V: TRBV28; size: .; D: TRBD2; DNA: TGTGCCAGCAGCTTCCTACCGACTAGCGCGGATACGCAGTATTTT; CDR3: CASSFLPTSADTQYF
J: TRBJ2-3; V: TRBV18; size: .; D: TRBD1; DNA: TGTGCCAGCTCACTCCGGGACAGTCGTATAGATACGCAGTATTTT; CDR3: CASSLRDSRIDTQYF
J: TRBJ2-7; V: TRBV6-5; size: .; D: .; DNA: TGTGCCAGCAGTTACTCGCGGGACGGAGTCTACGAGCAGTACTTC; CDR3: CASSYSRDGVYEQYF
J: TRBJ2-7; V: TRBV19; size: .; D: .; DNA: TGTGCCAGTAGTGCGGCCGGAGGGTACGAGCAGTACTTC; CDR3: CASSAAGGYEQYF
J: TRBJ2-1; V: TRBV3-1/TRBV3-2; size: .; D: TRBD2; DNA: TGTGCCAGCAGCCAAGGCGGACTAGCGGGAGTGACCTACAATGAGCAGTTCTTC; CDR3: CASSQGGLAGVTYNEQFF
J: TRBJ2-4; V: TRBV9; size: .; D: .; DNA: TGTGCCAGCAGCTCGGGTAACAAAAACATTCAGTACTTC; CDR3: CASSSGNKNIQYF
J: TRBJ2-2; V: TRBV9; size: once; D: .; DNA: TGTGCCAGCAGCGTATTGCAGGGGGGAACCGGGGAGCTGTTTTTT; CDR3: CASSVLQGGTGELFF
J: TRBJ1-6; V: TRBV7-2; size: .; D: .; DNA: TGTGCCAGCAGGGTACAGGGAGGGGGATCACCCCTCCACTTT; CDR3: CASRVQGGGSPLHF
J: TRBJ2-2; V: TRBV4-2; size: .; D: TRBD2; DNA: TGTGCCAGCAGCCCCCGGACTAGCGGGACCGGGGAGCTGTTTTTT; CDR3: CASSPRTSGTGELFF
J: TRBJ1-2; V: TRBV6-1; size: .; D: .; DNA: TGTGCCAGCAGTGAAGCTTCCAGGGTCTATCGTGGCTACACCTTC; CDR3: CASSEASRVYRGYTF
J: TRBJ1-2; V: TRBV6-5; size: .; D: .; DNA: TGTGCCAGCAGTTACTCAGGGGGAAACTATGGCTACACCTTC; CDR3: CASSYSGGNYGYTF
J: TRBJ1-5; V: TRBV18; size: .; D: .; DNA: TGTGCCAGCTCACCACAACAGGGATTGGATCAGCCCCAGCATTTT; CDR3: CASSPQQGLDQPQHF
J: TRBJ1-5; V: TRBV30; size: .; D: .; DNA: TGTGCCTGGAGTCGGGGTGTGGGGTTAAGCAATCAGCCCCAGCATTTT; CDR3: CAWSRGVGLSNQPQHF
J: TRBJ2-1; V: TRBV28; size: .; D: TRBD2; DNA: TGTGCCACCCGGACTAGCGTACACAATGAGCAGTTCTTC; CDR3: CATRTSVHNEQFF
J: TRBJ2-1; V: TRBV7-3; size: .; D: .; DNA: TGTGCCAGCAGCTTAGTGGTTACGGGCTCCTACAATGAGCAGTTCTTC; CDR3: CASSLVVTGSYNEQFF
J: TRBJ2-3; V: TRBV9; size: .; D: .; DNA: TGTGCCAGCAGCCCGGGACTCCTCTCAGATACGCAGTATTTT; CDR3: CASSPGLLSDTQYF
J: TRBJ2-7; V: TRBV12-3/TRBV12-4; size: few; D: .; DNA: TGTGCCAGCAGGGGCGATAACTACGAGCAGTACTTC; CDR3: CASRGDNYEQYF
J: TRBJ2-7; V: TRBV30; size: .; D: TRBD1; DNA: TGTGCCTGGAGTGGGACAGGGAGTAGCTCCTACGAGCAGTACTTC; CDR3: CAWSGTGSSSYEQYF
J: TRBJ2-1; V: TRBV27; size: .; D: TRBD1; DNA: TGTGCCAGCAGTCCCTCTCCGGGACAGGTCTACAATGAGCAGTTCTTC; CDR3: CASSPSPGQVYNEQFF
J: TRBJ2-1; V: TRBV7-9; size: .; D: TRBD1; DNA: TGTGCCAGCAGCCCGGACAGGGACGAGGGGGAGCAGTTCTTC; CDR3: CASSPDRDEGEQFF
J: TRBJ1-2; V: TRBV6-5; size: .; D: .; DNA: TGTGCCAGCAGTTACGACAGCAGAAACTATGGCTACACCTTC; CDR3: CASSYDSRNYGYTF
J: TRBJ2-3; V: TRBV9; size: few; D: TRBD1; DNA: TGTGCCAGCAGCGCCCGGGACAGGGGGAGCACAGATACGCAGTATTTT; CDR3: CASSARDRGSTDTQYF
J: TRBJ1-5; V: TRBV7-9; size: .; D: TRBD1; DNA: TGTGCCAGCAGCTTAGGTTCGGGACAGGGCAACCAGCCCCAGCATTTT; CDR3: CASSLGSGQGNQPQHF
J: TRBJ2-3; V: TRBV7-9; size: .; D: .; DNA: TGTGCCAGCAGCCCCAGCGGGCGAGGCACAGATACGCAGTATTTT; CDR3: CASSPSGRGTDTQYF
J: TRBJ1-2; V: TRBV19; size: .; D: .; DNA: TGTGCCAGTATCCTTAACTATGGCTACACCTTC; CDR3: CASILNYGYTF